This paragraph covers one TCR beta chain sequence. Trimming shortened V by 4 bases and J by 8 bases, and 14 bases separated the two germline ends. The germline gives CDR1 ENHRY, CDR2 SYGVKD. CDR3 size: 13 residues. TCRdb's copy holds only in-frame clones and misses some; the assay was immunoSEQ multiplex PCR. This sample has approximately 130,000 clones, with approximately 90% found just once. The sample comes from a study of blood T cell repertoires in COVID-19. Source material: peripheral blood. The sequence was obtained from a man aged 50 or older with acute or convalescent COVID-19. The chain combines TRBV10-3 with TRBJ1-2, with D unresolved. CDR3 nucleotides: TGTGCCATCAGTGCAGCAGGCCAAAGGGGCTACACCTTC. Translation gives CAISAAGQRGYTF.